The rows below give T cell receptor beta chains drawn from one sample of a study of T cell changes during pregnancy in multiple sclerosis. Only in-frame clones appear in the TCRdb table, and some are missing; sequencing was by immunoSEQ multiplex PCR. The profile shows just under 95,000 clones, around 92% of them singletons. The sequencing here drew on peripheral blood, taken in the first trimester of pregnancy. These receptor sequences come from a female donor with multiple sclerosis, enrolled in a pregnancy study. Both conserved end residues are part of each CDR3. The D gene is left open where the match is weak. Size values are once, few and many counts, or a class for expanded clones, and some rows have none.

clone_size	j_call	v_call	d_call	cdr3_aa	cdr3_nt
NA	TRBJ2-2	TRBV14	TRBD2	CASSHLAGALFGELFF	TGTGCCAGCAGCCATTTAGCGGGAGCCCTTTTCGGGGAGCTGTTTTTT
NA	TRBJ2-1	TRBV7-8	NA	CASSLALEDSASYNEQFF	TGTGCCAGCAGCTTAGCGCTTGAGGACTCTGCCTCCTACAATGAGCAGTTCTTC
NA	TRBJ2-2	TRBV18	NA	CASSPLGSSTGELFF	TGTGCCAGCTCACCTCTCGGGAGTAGCACCGGGGAGCTGTTTTTT
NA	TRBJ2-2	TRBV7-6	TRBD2	CASSRSLGLAGATGELFF	TGTGCCAGCAGCCGCTCTCTCGGGTTAGCGGGAGCCACCGGGGAGCTGTTTTTT
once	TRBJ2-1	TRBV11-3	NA	CASSLQGPQAYNEQFF	TGTGCCAGCAGCCTTCAGGGGCCCCAAGCCTACAATGAGCAGTTCTTC
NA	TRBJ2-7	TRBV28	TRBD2	CASRRLAGVLIYEQYF	TGTGCCAGCAGGCGACTAGCGGGAGTGTTAATCTACGAGCAGTACTTC
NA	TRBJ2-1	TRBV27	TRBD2	CASNLAGGIEKQFF	TGTGCCAGCAACTTAGCGGGAGGTATTGAAAAGCAGTTCTTC
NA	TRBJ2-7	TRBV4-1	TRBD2	CASSQDRGGTYYEQYF	TGCGCCAGCAGCCAAGATCGGGGGGGGACTTATTACGAGCAGTACTTC
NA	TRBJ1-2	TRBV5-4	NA	CASSLSQLINYGYTF	TGTGCCAGCAGCTTGAGCCAACTCATTAACTATGGCTACACCTTC
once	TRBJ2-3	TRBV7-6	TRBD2	CASSLGIAGVGDTQYF	TGTGCCAGCAGCTTAGGAATAGCGGGAGTGGGAGATACGCAGTATTTT
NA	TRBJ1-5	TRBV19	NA	CASSIMGTQPQHF	TGTGCCAGTAGTATCATGGGGACACAGCCCCAGCATTTT
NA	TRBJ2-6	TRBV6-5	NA	CASSPQGSGANVLTF	TGTGCCAGCAGCCCCCAGGGCTCTGGGGCCAACGTCCTGACTTTC
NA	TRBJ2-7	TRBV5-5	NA	CASSQLALPLREQYF	TGTGCCAGCAGCCAGCTGGCACTCCCTCTGAGGGAGCAGTACTTC
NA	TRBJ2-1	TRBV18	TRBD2	CASSPKSGIGYYNEQFF	TGTGCCAGCTCACCTAAGAGCGGGATTGGGTACTACAATGAGCAGTTCTTC
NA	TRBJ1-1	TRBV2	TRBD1	CARGQEGSEAFF	TGTGCCAGGGGACAGGAGGGTTCTGAAGCTTTCTTT
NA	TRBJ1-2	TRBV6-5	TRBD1	CASTAETGLYTF	TGTGCCAGCACCGCAGAGACAGGGCTCTACACCTTC
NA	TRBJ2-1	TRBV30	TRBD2	CAGRRLAGVPFYNEQFF	TGTGCCGGAAGACGACTAGCGGGAGTCCCCTTTTACAATGAGCAGTTCTTC
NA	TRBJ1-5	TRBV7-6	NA	CASSPRGGSGQPQHF	TGTGCCAGCAGCCCCCGGGGAGGGTCCGGACAGCCCCAGCATTTT
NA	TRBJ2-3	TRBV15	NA	CATSRDPRTDTQYF	TGTGCCACCAGCAGAGATCCTCGGACAGATACGCAGTATTTT
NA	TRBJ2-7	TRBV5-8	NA	CAATDSQTYEQYF	TGTGCCGCCACAGACAGCCAAACCTACGAGCAGTACTTC
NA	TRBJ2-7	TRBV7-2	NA	CASSEAYEQYF	TGTGCCAGCTCCGAGGCCTACGAGCAGTACTTC
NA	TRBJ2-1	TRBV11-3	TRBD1	CASSFTGDEQFF	TGTGCCAGCAGCTTTACAGGGGACGAGCAGTTCTTC
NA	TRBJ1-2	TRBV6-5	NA	CASSWTENYGYTF	TGTGCCAGCAGTTGGACAGAAAACTATGGCTACACCTTC
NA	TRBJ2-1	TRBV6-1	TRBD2	CASSEVGSGNEQFF	TGTGCCAGCAGTGAAGTGGGTAGCGGGAATGAGCAGTTCTTC
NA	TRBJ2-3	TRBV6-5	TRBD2	CASNIGAGSTDTQYF	TGTGCCAGCAACATAGGAGCGGGAAGCACAGATACGCAGTATTTT
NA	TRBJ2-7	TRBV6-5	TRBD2	CASTPFSGSYEQYF	TGTGCCAGCACCCCTTTTAGCGGGAGCTACGAGCAGTACTTC
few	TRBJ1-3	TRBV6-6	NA	CASNLGGDTIYF	TGTGCCAGCAACCTAGGCGGAGACACCATATATTTT
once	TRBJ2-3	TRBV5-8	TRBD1	CASSLGPRDRGRTDTQYF	TGTGCCAGCAGCTTGGGCCCCCGCGACAGGGGTCGAACAGATACGCAGTATTTT
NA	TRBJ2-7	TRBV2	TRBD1	CANSRDRVVEQYF	TGTGCCAACAGCCGGGACAGGGTGGTCGAGCAGTACTTC
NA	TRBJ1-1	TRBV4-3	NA	CASSQRGGARIAEAFF	TGCGCCAGCAGCCAAAGAGGGGGGGCGCGTATCGCTGAAGCTTTCTTT
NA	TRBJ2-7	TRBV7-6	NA	CASSLGTTQTYEQYF	TGTGCCAGCAGCTTAGGGACAACCCAGACCTACGAGCAGTACTTC
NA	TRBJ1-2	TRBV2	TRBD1	CASHRDRGFNYGYTF	TGTGCCAGCCACCGGGACAGGGGGTTTAACTATGGCTACACCTTC
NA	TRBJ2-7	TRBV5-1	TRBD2	CASSQGTSGVYEQYF	TGCGCCAGCAGCCAAGGGACTAGCGGGGTCTACGAGCAGTACTTC
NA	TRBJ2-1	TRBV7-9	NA	CASSLGEYNEQFF	TGTGCCAGCAGCTTAGGGGAGTACAATGAGCAGTTCTTC
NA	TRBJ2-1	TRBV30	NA	CAWSTDRSEQFF	TGTGCCTGGAGCACAGACCGGTCTGAGCAGTTCTTC
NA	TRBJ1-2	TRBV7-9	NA	CASSSLQGWDGYTF	TGTGCCAGCAGCTCCCTCCAGGGTTGGGATGGCTACACCTTC
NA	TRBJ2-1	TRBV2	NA	CASSEVRAQGSYNEQFF	TGTGCCAGCAGTGAAGTCAGAGCCCAGGGCTCCTACAATGAGCAGTTCTTC
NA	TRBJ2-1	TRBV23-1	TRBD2	CASSTRGTSGSIPGYNEQFF	TGCGCCAGCAGTACGAGAGGGACTAGCGGGAGTATCCCGGGGTACAATGAGCAGTTCTTC